This T cell receptor beta chain was recorded in a study of lymphopenia after photon versus proton radiotherapy. Trimming removed 4 bases from V and 7 bases from J, with 20 bases in between. CDR3 length equals 16 residues. Method: immunoSEQ multiplex PCR; TCRdb's copy keeps in-frame clones and lacks some. Of 67,000 or so clones listed, 75% to 90% are singletons. In the case of this clone: Its antigen is unidentified.

Notes on the study in general: Proton therapy kept repertoires fairly stable, unlike photons, which gained effector/memory cells. A bigger post-nadir fall in TCR diversity correlated inversely with survival time in deceased patients.

The specimen was peripheral blood, collected from a patient treated with proton-based radiotherapy. This TCR derives from a man older than 75 with esophageal cancer. The rearrangement links TRBV5-7 to TRBJ1-4; no firm D call. TRBV5-7 qualifies as an ORF whose function is uncertain. The CDR3 DNA is TGTGCCAGCAGCATTCAATCTGGGGAGAACGGTGAAAAACTGTTTTTT. Its protein is CASSIQSGENGEKLFF.